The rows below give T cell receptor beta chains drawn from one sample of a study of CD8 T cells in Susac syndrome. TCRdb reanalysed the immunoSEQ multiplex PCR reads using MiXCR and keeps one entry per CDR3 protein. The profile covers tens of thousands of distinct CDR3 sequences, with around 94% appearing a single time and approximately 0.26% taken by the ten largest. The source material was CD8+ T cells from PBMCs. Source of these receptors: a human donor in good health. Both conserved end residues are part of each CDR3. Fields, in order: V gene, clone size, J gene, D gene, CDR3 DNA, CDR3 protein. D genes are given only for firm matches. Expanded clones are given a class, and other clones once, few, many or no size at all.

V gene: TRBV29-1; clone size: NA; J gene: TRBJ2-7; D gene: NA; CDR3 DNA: TGCAGCGTTATGTCGGCGGAATCCTACGAGCAGTACTTC; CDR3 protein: CSVMSAESYEQYF
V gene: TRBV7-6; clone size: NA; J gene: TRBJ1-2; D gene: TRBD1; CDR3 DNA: TGTGCCAGCGGAACGGACAGGGGGCGCGGCTACACCTTC; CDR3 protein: CASGTDRGRGYTF
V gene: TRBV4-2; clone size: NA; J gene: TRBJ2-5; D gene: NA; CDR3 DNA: TGTGCCAGCAGCCAAGGGACGGGAAAAGAGACCCAGTACTTC; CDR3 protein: CASSQGTGKETQYF
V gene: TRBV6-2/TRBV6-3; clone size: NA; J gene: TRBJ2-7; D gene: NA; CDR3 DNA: TGTGCCAGCACGGGCAGCTCCTACGAGCAGTACTTC; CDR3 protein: CASTGSSYEQYF
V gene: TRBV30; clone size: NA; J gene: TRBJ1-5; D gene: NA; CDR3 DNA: TGTGCCTGGAGTCCTTCCAATCAGCCCCAGCATTTT; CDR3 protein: CAWSPSNQPQHF
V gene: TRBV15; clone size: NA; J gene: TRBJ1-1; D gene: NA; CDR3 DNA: TGTGCCACCAGCTACTACAGCGCGAACACTGAAGCTTTCTTT; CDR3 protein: CATSYYSANTEAFF
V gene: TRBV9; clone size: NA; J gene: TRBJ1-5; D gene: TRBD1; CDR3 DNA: TGTGCCAGCAGTCACAGGGGAATCAGCAATCAGCCCCAGCATTTT; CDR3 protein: CASSHRGISNQPQHF
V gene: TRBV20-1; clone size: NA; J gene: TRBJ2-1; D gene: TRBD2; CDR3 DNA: TGCAGTGCTAGTTTCCTAGCGGGAGGGCCGGACAATGAGCAGTTCTTC; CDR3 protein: CSASFLAGGPDNEQFF
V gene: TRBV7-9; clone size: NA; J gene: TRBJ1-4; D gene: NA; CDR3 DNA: TGTGCCAGCAGCTTAGGCTCTCGGGAAATGAGGGGAAAACTGTTTTTT; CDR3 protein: CASSLGSREMRGKLFF
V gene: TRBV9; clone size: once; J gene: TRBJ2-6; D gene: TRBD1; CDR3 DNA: TGTGCCAGCAGCGTGACAGGGAGCGATGGGGCCAACGTCCTGACTTTC; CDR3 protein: CASSVTGSDGANVLTF
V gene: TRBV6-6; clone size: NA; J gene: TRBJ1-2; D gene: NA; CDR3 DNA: TGTGCCAGCAGTGGCGACAGCCACTATGGCTACACCTTC; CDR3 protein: CASSGDSHYGYTF
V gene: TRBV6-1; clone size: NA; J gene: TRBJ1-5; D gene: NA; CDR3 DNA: TGTGCCAGCAGTGAATCCAGGCGGAGTAATCAGCCCCAGCATTTT; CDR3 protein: CASSESRRSNQPQHF
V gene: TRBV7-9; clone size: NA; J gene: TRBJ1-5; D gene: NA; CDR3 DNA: TGTGCCAGCAGCACCACTCGGGACCGGAGACAGCCCCAGCATTTT; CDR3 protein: CASSTTRDRRQPQHF
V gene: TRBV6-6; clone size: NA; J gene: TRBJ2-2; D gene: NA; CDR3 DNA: TGTGCCAGCAGTCCCGGGGCCGAGGGCGGGGAGCTGTTTTTT; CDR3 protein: CASSPGAEGGELFF
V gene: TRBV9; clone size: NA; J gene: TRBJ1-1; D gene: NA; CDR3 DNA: TGTGCCAGCAGCGTAGCTGTCGGGGGAGGTACTGAAGCTTTCTTT; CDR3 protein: CASSVAVGGGTEAFF
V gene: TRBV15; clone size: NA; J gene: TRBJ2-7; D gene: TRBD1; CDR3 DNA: TGTGCCACCAGCAGCGGGGACAGTGTGTACGAGCAGTACTTC; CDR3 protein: CATSSGDSVYEQYF
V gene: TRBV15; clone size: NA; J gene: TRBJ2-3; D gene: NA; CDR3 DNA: TGTGCCACCAGCAGAGATAAGTCCGCGTATACGCAGTATTTT; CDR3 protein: CATSRDKSAYTQYF
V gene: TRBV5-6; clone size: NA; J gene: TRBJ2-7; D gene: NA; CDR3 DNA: TGTGCCAGCAGCTTTGGGGCGACTCTGGGCGAGCAGTACTTC; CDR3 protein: CASSFGATLGEQYF
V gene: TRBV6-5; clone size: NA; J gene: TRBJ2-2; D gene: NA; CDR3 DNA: TGTGCCTCCGGGAGAGGTAACACCGGGGAGCTGTTTTTT; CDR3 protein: CASGRGNTGELFF
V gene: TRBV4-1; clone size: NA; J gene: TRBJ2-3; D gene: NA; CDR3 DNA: TGCGCCAGCAGCCAAGTCGGGGTGGATACGCAGTATTTT; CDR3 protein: CASSQVGVDTQYF
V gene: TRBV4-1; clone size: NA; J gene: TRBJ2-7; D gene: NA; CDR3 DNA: TGCGCCAGCAGCCAATCCCAGGCCGCCTACGAGCAGTACTTC; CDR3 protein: CASSQSQAAYEQYF
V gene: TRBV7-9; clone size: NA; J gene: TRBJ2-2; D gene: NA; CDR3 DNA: TGTGCCAGCAGCTTAGTGCCGACGCACACCGGGGAGCTGTTTTTT; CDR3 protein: CASSLVPTHTGELFF
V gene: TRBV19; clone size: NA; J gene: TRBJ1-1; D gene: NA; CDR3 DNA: TGTGCCACGCTACGCGGTAACACTGAAGCTTTCTTT; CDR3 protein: CATLRGNTEAFF
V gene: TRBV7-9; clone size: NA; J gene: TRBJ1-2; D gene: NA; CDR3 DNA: TGTGCCAGCAGATCCCCGGGGGGTAACTATGGCTACACCTTC; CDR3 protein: CASRSPGGNYGYTF
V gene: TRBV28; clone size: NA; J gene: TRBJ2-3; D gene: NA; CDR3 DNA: TGTGCCAGCGTTAGAGGGGGGCTTGGCGCAGATACGCAGTATTTT; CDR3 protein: CASVRGGLGADTQYF
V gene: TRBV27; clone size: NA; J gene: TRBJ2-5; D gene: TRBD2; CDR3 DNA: TGTGCCAGCAGCCCCGGGACTATAAGCCGAGAGACCCAGTACTTC; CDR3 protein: CASSPGTISRETQYF
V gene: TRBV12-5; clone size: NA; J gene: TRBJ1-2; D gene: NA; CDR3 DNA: TGTGCTAGTGGTTTGGGTATGGGGCCAGATGGCTACACCTTC; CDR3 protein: CASGLGMGPDGYTF
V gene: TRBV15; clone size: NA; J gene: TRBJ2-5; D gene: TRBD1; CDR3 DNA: TGTGCCACCAGCAGACCTTACAGACAGGGCGGCCAAGAGACCCAGTACTTC; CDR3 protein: CATSRPYRQGGQETQYF
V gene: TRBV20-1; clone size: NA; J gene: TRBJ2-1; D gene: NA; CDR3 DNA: TGCAGAACACGGGACGAGTACAATGAGCAGTTCTTC; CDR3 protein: CRTRDEYNEQFF
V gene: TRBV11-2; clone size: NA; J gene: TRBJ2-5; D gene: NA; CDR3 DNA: TGTGCCAGCAGCTTAGAGGCAGGTGGACAGACCCAGTACTTC; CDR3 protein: CASSLEAGGQTQYF
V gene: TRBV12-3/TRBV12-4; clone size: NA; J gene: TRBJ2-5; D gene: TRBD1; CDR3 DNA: TGTGCCAGCAGTTTAGGGACAGGGGACCAAGAGACCCAGTACTTC; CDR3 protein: CASSLGTGDQETQYF
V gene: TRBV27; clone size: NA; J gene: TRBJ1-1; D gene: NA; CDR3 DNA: TGTGCCAGCAGTAGCCCTCGGGCCCGGAACACTGAAGCTTTCTTT; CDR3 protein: CASSSPRARNTEAFF
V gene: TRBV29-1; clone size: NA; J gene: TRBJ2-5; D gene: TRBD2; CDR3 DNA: TGCAGCGTTGAGCCGGGACTAGGGAGGGAGACCCAGTACTTC; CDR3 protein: CSVEPGLGRETQYF
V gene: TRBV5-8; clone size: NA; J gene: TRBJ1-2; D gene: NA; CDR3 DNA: TGTGCCAGCAGCTCTGAGGGTGGCTACACCTTC; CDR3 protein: CASSSEGGYTF
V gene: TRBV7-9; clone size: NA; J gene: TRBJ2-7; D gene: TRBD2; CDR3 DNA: TGTGCCAGCAGCTTACAGCGGGGGCCCGGCTACGAGCAGTACTTC; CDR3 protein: CASSLQRGPGYEQYF
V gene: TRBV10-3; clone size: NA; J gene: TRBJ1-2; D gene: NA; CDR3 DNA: TGTGCCATCAGTGAGTCAGTCAGGCTTGATGGCTACACCTTC; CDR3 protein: CAISESVRLDGYTF
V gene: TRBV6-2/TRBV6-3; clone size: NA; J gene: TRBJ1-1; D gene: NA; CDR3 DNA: TGTGCCAGCAGTTACGTGGCGGCCAGCTCAAAGGGAGCTTTCTTT; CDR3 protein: CASSYVAASSKGAFF
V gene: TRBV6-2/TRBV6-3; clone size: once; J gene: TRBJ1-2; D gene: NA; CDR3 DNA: TGTGCCAGCAGTTATAGTTACCTGATGGGGACCTATGGCTACACCTTC; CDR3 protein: CASSYSYLMGTYGYTF
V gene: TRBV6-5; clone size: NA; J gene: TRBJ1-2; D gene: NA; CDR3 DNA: TGTGCCAGCAGCTCCACAGGGAACTATGGCTACACCTTC; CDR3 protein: CASSSTGNYGYTF
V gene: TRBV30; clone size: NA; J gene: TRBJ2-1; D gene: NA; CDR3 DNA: TGTGCCAAAAGTTTTGGGGGGACGTACAATGAGCAGTTCTTC; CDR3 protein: CAKSFGGTYNEQFF
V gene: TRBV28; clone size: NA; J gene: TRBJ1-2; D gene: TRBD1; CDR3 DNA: TGTGCCAGCAGTTCCGGTTGGGACAGAGGACACTATGGCTACACCTTC; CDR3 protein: CASSSGWDRGHYGYTF
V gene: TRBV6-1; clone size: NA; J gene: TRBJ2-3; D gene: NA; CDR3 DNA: TGTGCCAGCAGACGTGTCCTTGATGCAGCTATCACAGATACGCAGTATTTT; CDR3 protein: CASRRVLDAAITDTQYF
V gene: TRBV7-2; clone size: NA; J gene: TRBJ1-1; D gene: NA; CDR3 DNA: TGTGCCAGCAGCTTAAGCGGGAGGGGAATGAACACTGAAGCTTTCTTT; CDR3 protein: CASSLSGRGMNTEAFF